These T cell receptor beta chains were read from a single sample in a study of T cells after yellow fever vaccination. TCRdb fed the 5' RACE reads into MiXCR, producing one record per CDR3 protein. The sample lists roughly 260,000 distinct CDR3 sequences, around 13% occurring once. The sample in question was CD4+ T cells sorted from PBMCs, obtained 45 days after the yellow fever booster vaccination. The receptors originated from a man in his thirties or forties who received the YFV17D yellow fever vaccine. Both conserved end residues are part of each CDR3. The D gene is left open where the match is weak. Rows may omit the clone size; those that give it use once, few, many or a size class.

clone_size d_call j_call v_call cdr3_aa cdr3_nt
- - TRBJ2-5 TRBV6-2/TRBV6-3 CASSWFTGETQYF TGTGCCAGCAGTTGGTTCACGGGAGAGACCCAGTACTTC
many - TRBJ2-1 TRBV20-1 CSARVIAARRNEQFF TGCAGTGCTAGAGTCATAGCGGCACGCAGGAATGAGCAGTTCTTC
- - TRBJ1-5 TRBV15 CATTLRGPNQPQHF TGTGCCACCACTTTAAGGGGACCCAATCAGCCCCAGCATTTT
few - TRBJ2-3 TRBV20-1 CSVPGSPDTQYF TGCAGCGTGCCTGGGTCCCCGGATACGCAGTATTTT
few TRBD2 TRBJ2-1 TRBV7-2 CASSLAGLAGVNEQFF TGTGCCAGCAGCTTAGCGGGACTAGCGGGAGTCAATGAGCAGTTCTTC
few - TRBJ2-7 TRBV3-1 CASSQYTGTPSGEQYF TGTGCCAGCAGCCAATATACCGGGACACCGTCTGGGGAGCAGTACTTC
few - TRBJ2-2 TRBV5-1 CASSWGASTGELFF TGCGCCAGCAGCTGGGGTGCTAGCACCGGGGAGCTGTTTTTT
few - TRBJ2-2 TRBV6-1 CASSRGWTGGELFF TGTGCCAGCAGCCGCGGGTGGACCGGCGGGGAGCTGTTTTTT
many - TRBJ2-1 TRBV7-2 CASSLAGSSYNEQFF TGTGCCAGCAGCTTAGCCGGGAGCTCCTACAATGAGCAGTTCTTC
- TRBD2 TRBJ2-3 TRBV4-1 CASSQDGVAGGGTDTQYF TGCGCCAGCAGCCAAGATGGGGTAGCGGGAGGGGGCACAGATACGCAGTATTTT
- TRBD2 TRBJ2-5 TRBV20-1 CIAREGTASGIETQYF TGCATTGCTAGAGAGGGTACGGCTAGCGGGATTGAGACCCAGTACTTC
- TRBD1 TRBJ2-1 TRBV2 CASREGTGTVDEQFF TGTGCCAGCAGGGAAGGGACAGGGACAGTCGATGAGCAGTTCTTC
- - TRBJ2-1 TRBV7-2 CASSFWIGNSYNEQFF TGTGCCAGCAGCTTCTGGATAGGGAACTCCTACAATGAGCAGTTCTTC
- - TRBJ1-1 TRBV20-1 CSARQIMNTEAFF TGCAGTGCCCGGCAGATCATGAACACTGAAGCTTTCTTT
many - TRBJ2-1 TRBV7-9 CASSLLARYNEQFF TGTGCCAGCAGCTTACTTGCCAGATACAATGAGCAGTTCTTC
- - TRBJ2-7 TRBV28 CASSLYLEQYF TGTGCCAGCAGTTTATACCTCGAGCAGTACTTC
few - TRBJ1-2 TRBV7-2 CASSSAWGIIGYTF TGTGCCAGCAGCTCTGCGTGGGGAATCATTGGCTACACCTTC
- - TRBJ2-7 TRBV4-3 CASSQDRRELNEQYF TGCGCCAGCAGCCAAGATCGACGGGAGCTTAACGAGCAGTACTTC
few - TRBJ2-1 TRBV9 CASSVEDSYLSYNEQFF TGTGCCAGCAGCGTAGAAGACAGCTACTTATCCTACAATGAGCAGTTCTTC
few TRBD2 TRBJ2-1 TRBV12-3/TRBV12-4 CASSLVGGTHNEQFF TGTGCCAGCAGTTTAGTGGGAGGGACCCACAATGAGCAGTTCTTC
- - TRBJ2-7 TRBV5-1 CASSLVQGSIEQYF TGCGCCAGCAGCTTGGTTCAGGGGAGCATCGAGCAGTACTTC
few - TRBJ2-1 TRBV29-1 CSAVGLAEGYNEQFF TGCAGCGCTGTTGGGCTGGCGGAGGGCTACAATGAGCAGTTCTTC
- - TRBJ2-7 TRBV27 CASSFKVAQYF TGTGCCAGCAGTTTCAAAGTGGCGCAGTACTTC
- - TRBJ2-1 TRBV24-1 CATSDPGSTVNYNEQFF TGTGCCACCAGTGATCCGGGTTCCACTGTGAACTACAATGAGCAGTTCTTC
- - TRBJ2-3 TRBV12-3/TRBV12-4 CASSFYGRTDTQYF TGTGCCAGCAGTTTTTACGGGCGCACAGATACGCAGTATTTT
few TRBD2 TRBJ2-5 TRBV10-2 CASSPGLLGGETQYF TGCGCCAGCAGCCCGGGACTATTGGGAGGGGAGACCCAGTACTTC
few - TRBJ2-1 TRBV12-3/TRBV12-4 CASSFTSRGDEQFF TGTGCCAGCAGTTTTACTAGTAGAGGCGATGAGCAGTTCTTC
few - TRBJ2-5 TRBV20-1 CSAWEDWSQVVSETQYF TGCAGTGCTTGGGAAGATTGGAGTCAGGTCGTAAGCGAGACCCAGTACTTC
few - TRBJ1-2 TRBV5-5 CASSSGSNYGYTF TGTGCCAGCAGCTCCGGGTCGAATTATGGCTACACCTTC
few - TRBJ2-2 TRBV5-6 CASSWRTLSGELFF TGTGCCAGCAGCTGGCGGACCCTTTCTGGGGAGCTGTTTTTT
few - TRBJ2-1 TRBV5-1 CASSRGAQNEQFF TGCGCCAGCAGCAGGGGAGCGCAAAATGAGCAGTTCTTC
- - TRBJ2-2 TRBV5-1 CASSSGSNPATNTGELFF TGCGCCAGCAGCTCAGGATCCAACCCAGCTACGAACACCGGGGAGCTGTTTTTT
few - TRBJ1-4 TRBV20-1 CSASRQSGEKLFF TGCAGTGCTAGTCGACAGAGCGGGGAAAAACTGTTTTTT
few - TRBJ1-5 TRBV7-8 CASSPQQDNQPQHF TGTGCCAGCAGCCCACAGCAGGACAATCAGCCCCAGCATTTT
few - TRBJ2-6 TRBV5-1 CASSTGDLASGANVLTF TGCGCCAGCAGCACCGGGGACTTAGCTTCTGGGGCCAACGTCCTGACTTTC
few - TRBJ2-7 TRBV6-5 CASSYGGTSYEQYF TGTGCCAGCAGTTACGGGGGGACCTCCTACGAGCAGTACTTC
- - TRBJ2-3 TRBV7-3 CASSTRGTDTQYF TGTGCCAGCAGTACCCGTGGCACAGATACGCAGTATTTT
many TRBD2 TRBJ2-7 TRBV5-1 CASTGHREGSEQYF TGCGCCAGCACGGGTCATAGGGAGGGCAGCGAGCAGTACTTC
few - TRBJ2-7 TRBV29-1 CSVEGGGGGDEQYF TGCAGCGTAGAGGGCGGAGGGGGCGGCGACGAGCAGTACTTC
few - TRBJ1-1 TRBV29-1 CSVVRGFTEAFF TGCAGCGTTGTAAGGGGTTTCACTGAAGCTTTCTTT
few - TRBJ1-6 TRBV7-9 CASSLSKGSPLHF TGTGCCAGCAGCTTATCTAAGGGATCACCCCTCCACTTT
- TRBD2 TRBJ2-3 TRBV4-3 CASSQESRVLSGREDTQYF TGCGCCAGCAGCCAAGAGAGCAGGGTACTTAGCGGGAGGGAAGATACGCAGTATTTT